The 8 T cell receptor beta chains given below trace back to one sample, sequenced in a study of blood T cell repertoires in COVID-19. Assay used: immunoSEQ multiplex PCR; TCRdb lists only in-frame clones, some missing. Here the sample spans about 100,000 clones, approximately 90% being singletons. Sequenced: peripheral blood. These receptors all come from a man aged 45-65 years with active COVID-19.

The rearrangement links TRBV29-1 to TRBJ2-2; weak D call: TRBD1 (5 bases). Germline loops: CDR1 SQVTM, CDR2 ANQGSEA. V lost 4 bases to trimming and J lost 3 bases, with 15 bases between them. CDR3 length: 15 residues. CDR3 region: CSVGTGHEDTGELFF. The CDR3 nucleotides read TGCAGCGTTGGCACCGGACATGAGGACACCGGGGAGCTGTTTTTT.

The J gene is TRBJ2-7, the V gene TRBV7-8; weak D call: TRBD2 (5 bases). Trimming took 1 base from V and 4 from J, leaving 11 bases between them. The CDR3 runs to 14 residues. Germline lookup yields CDR1 SGHVS and CDR2 FQNEAQ. CDR3: CASSLVAGGYEQYF. The CDR3 DNA reads as TGTGCCAGCAGCTTAGTGGCAGGAGGTTACGAGCAGTACTTC. The full variable domain, with the rest looked up from reference TRBV7-8 and TRBJ2-7, is GAGVSQSPRYKVAKRGQDVALRCDPISGHVSLFWYQQALGQGPEFLTYFQNEAQLDKSGLPSDRFFAERPEGSVSTLKIQRTQQEDSAVYLCASSLVAGGYEQYFGPGTRLTVT.

V gene TRBV7-7 combines with J gene TRBJ2-2; the match to TRBD2 covers 10 bases. The V and J ends lost 8 bases and 5 bases, in that order; junction bases with no gene match: 8. Germline CDR1 SSHAT, CDR2 FNYEAQ (reference sequence). The CDR3 loop spans 15 amino acids. The CDR3 region has the DNA TGTGCCAGCCGTAGCGGTAGCGGGGGGACCGGGGAGCTGTTTTTT. As protein: CASRSGSGGTGELFF.

V and J are TRBV7-2 and TRBJ1-6; D is unclear. The CDR3 extends over 14 amino acids. Germline loops: CDR1 SGHTA, CDR2 FQGNSA. V gave up 1 base and J gave up 10 bases, with 11 bases separating them. The CDR3 DNA follows: TGTGCCAGCAGCTTAGGAGGGCTAAACTCACCCCTCCACTTT. Amino acid sequence: CASSLGGLNSPLHF.

This chain connects TRBV3-1 (or the pseudogene TRBV3-2) to TRBJ1-1; no clear D gene. Trimming pared 4 bases from V and 5 bases from J, leaving 11 bases between. This CDR3 is 13 amino acids long. The germline V gene has CDR1 LGHDT and CDR2 YNNKEL (reference sequence). CDR3 loop: CASSPAGVTEAFF. In nucleotides, the CDR3 is TGTGCCAGCAGCCCGGCGGGCGTGACTGAAGCTTTCTTT.

The CDR3 here is CASSVELAGGTDTQYF. In DNA, the CDR3 is TGTGCCAGCAGCGTAGAACTAGCGGGGGGCACAGATACGCAGTATTTT. The chain uses TRBV9 and TRBJ2-3, with 11 bases matching TRBD2. CDR1 SGDLS and CDR2 YYNGEE come from the germline V gene. The V segment lost 0 bases and the J segment 1 base; nucleotides outside the gene matches: 1. The CDR3 is made up of 16 amino acids.

The V gene is TRBV24-1, the J gene TRBJ2-7, with 8 nucleotides matching TRBD1. The ends lost 3 bases at V and 1 base at J; junction bases unmatched: 13. The CDR3 totals 18 residues. CDR1 and CDR2 from the germline V gene are KGHDR and SFDVKD. CDR3 nucleotides: TGTGCCACCAGTGATGAGAACTGGGACAGGCTTTTTTCCTACGAGCAGTACGTC. This sequence encodes CATSDENWDRLFSYEQYV.

This chain uses TRBV29-1 with TRBJ2-1; D is uncertain. This CDR3 is built from 10 residues. V lost 6 bases, J lost 6 bases, and 6 bases lay in between. Germline V CDR1 and CDR2: SQVTM, ANQGSEA. The CDR3 DNA is TGCAGCGTAACAGTCAATGAGCAGTTCTTC. It yields the protein CSVTVNEQFF.